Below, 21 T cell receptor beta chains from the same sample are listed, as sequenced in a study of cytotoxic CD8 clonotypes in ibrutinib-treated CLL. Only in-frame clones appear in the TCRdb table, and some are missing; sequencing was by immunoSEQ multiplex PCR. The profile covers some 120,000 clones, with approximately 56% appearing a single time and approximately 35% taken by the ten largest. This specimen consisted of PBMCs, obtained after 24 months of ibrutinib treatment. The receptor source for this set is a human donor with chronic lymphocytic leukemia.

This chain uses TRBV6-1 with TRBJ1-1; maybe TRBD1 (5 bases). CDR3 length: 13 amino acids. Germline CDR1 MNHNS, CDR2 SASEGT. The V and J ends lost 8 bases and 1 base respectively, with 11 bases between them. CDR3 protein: CASRRVPNTEAFF. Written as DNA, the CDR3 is TGTGCCAGCCGCAGGGTGCCGAACACTGAAGCTTTCTTT.

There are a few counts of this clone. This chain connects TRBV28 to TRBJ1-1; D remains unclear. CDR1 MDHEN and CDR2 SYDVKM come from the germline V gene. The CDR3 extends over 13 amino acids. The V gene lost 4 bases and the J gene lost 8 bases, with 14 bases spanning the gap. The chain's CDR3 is CASSWYKGVEAFF. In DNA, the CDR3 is TGTGCCAGCAGTTGGTACAAAGGAGTCGAAGCTTTCTTT.

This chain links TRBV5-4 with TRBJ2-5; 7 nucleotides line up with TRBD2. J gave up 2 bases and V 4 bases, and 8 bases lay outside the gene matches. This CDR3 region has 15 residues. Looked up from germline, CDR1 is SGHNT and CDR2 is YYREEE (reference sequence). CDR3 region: CASSRPGLLQETQYF. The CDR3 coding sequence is TGTGCCAGCAGCCGCCCGGGACTATTACAAGAGACCCAGTACTTC.

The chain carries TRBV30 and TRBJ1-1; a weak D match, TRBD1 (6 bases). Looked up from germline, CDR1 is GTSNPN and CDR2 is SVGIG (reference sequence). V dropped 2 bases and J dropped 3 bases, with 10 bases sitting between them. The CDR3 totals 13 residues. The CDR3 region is CAWSPGVDTEAFF. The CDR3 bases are TGTGCCTGGAGTCCAGGGGTGGACACTGAAGCTTTCTTT. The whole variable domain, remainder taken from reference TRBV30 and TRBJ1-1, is SQTIHQWPATLVQPVGSPLSLECTVEGTSNPNLYWYRQAAGRGLQLLFYSVGIGQISSEVPQNLSASRPQDRQFILSSKKLLLSDSGFYLCAWSPGVDTEAFFGQGTRLTVV.

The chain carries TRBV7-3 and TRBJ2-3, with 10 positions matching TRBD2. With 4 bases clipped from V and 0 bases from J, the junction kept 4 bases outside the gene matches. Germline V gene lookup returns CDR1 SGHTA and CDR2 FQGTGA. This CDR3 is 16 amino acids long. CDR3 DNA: TGTGCCAGCAGCTGGACTAGCGGTGCTAGCACAGATACGCAGTATTTT. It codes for CASSWTSGASTDTQYF. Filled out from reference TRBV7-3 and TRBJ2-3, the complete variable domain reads GAGVSQTPSNKVTEKGKYVELRCDPISGHTALYWYRQSLGQGPEFLIYFQGTGAADDSGLPNDRFFAVRPEGSVSTLKIQRTERGDSAVYLCASSWTSGASTDTQYFGPGTRLTVL.

The CDR3 DNA reads as TGTGCCAGCAGCACCCGGGACAATTGGAATGAAAAACTGTTTTTT. Translating gives CASSTRDNWNEKLFF. The chain joins TRBV4-2 to TRBJ1-4, with D possibly TRBD1 on 6 matching bases. This CDR3 is 15 amino acids long. Germline CDR1 LGHNA, CDR2 YNFKEQ. V lost 5 bases and J 5 bases, leaving 15 bases between the germline ends.

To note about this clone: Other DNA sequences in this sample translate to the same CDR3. The CDR3, as DNA: TGTGCCATCGCGGGACAGGGGAATGAGCAGTTCTTC. Its protein is CAIAGQGNEQFF. The rearrangement joins TRBV10-3 to TRBJ2-1; 10 nucleotides align to TRBD1. Per the germline V gene, CDR1 is ENHRY and CDR2 is SYGVKD. The V and J ends lost 8 bases and 7 bases, in that order; junction bases with no gene match: 2. The CDR3 loop spans 12 amino acids.

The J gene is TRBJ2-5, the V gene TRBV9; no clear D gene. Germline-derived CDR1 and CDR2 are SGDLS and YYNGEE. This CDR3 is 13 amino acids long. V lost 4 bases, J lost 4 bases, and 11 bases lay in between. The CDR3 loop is CASSLPPGETQYF. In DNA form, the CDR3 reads TGTGCCAGCAGCCTCCCACCCGGAGAGACCCAGTACTTC.

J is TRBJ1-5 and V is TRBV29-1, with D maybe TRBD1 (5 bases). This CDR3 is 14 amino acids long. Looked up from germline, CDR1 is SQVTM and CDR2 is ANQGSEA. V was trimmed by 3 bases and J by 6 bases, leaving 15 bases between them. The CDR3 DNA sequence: TGCAGCGTTGAGTCAGGGTTTACGGGTCAGCCCCAGCATTTT. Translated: CSVESGFTGQPQHF.

The CDR3 DNA is TGTGCCAGCAGCCAAGTTAGCGGGGTCTGGGATACGCAGTATTTT. Translation: CASSQVSGVWDTQYF. The V call is TRBV14, the J call TRBJ2-3, with 8 bases aligning to TRBD2. Germline V gene data show CDR1 as SGHDN and CDR2 as FVKESK. Trimming at V came to 1 base and at J to 6 bases, leaving 6 bases not matched to a gene. This CDR3 comprises 15 residues.

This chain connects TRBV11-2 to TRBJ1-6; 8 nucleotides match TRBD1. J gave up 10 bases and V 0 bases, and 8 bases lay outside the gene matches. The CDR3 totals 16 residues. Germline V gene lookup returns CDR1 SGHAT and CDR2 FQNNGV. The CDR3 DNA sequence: TGTGCCAGCAGCTTAGATAGAGGACAGGGAGGGTCACCCCTCCACTTT. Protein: CASSLDRGQGGSPLHF.

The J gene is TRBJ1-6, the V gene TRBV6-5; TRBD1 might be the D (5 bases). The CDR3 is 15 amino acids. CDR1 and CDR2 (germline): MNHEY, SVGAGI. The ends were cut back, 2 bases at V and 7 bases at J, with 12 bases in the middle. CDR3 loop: CASSYGRGGNSPLHF. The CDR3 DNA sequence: TGTGCCAGCAGTTACGGGAGGGGAGGCAATTCACCCCTCCACTTT.

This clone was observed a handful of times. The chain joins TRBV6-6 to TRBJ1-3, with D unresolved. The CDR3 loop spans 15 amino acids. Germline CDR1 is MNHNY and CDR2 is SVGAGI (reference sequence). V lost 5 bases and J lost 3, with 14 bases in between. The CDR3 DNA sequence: TGTGCCAGCAGTGGTGAGCAGCTCGGTGGAAACACCATATATTTT. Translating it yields CASSGEQLGGNTIYF.

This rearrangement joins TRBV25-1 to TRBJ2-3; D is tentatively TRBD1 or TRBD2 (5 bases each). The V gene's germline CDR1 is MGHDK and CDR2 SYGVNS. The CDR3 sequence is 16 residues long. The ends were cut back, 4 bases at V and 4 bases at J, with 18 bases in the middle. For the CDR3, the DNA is TGTGCCAGCAGTGCGGGGTGGGGCGCAAAGTCAGATACGCAGTATTTT. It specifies CASSAGWGAKSDTQYF.

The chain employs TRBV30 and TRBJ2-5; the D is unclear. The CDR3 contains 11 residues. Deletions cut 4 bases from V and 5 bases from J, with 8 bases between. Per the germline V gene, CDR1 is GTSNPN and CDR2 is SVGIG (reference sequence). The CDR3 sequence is CAWNEWETQYF. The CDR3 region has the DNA TGTGCCTGGAATGAGTGGGAGACCCAGTACTTC.

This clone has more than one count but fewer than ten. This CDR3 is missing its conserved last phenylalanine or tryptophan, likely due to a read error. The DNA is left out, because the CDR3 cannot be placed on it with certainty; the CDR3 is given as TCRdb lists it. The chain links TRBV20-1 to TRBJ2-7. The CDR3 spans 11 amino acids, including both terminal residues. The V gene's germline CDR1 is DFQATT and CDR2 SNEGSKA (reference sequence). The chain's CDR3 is CSARDSRGEQG.

In nucleotides, the CDR3 is TGTGCCAGTAGACCTAACCTAGGCAACTATGGCTACACCTTC. It specifies CASRPNLGNYGYTF. The chain is built from TRBV19 and TRBJ1-2; D call uncertain. The CDR3 length is 14 residues. Germline loops: CDR1 LNHDA, CDR2 SQIVND (reference sequence). Trimming removed 6 bases at V and 2 bases at J, with 13 bases between. Full variable domain (outside the CDR3, taken from reference TRBV19 and TRBJ1-2): DGGITQSPKYLFRKEGQNVTLSCEQNLNHDAMYWYRQDPGQGLRLIYYSQIVNDFQKGDIAEGYSVSREKKESFPLTVTSAQKNPTAFYLCASRPNLGNYGYTFGSGTRLTVV.

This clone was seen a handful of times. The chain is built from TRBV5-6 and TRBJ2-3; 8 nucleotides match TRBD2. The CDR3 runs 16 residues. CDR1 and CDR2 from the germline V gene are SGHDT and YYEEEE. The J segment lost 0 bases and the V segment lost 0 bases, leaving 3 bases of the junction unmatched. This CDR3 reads CASSLALAGSTDTQYF. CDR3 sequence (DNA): TGTGCCAGCAGCTTGGCCTTAGCGGGGAGCACAGATACGCAGTATTTT.

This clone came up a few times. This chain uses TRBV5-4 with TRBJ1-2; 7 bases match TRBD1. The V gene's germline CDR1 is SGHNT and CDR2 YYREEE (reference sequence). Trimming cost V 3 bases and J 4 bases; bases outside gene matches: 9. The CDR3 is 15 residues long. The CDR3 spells CASSSQDRPFYGYTF. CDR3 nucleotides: TGTGCCAGCAGCTCCCAGGACAGGCCTTTCTATGGCTACACCTTC.

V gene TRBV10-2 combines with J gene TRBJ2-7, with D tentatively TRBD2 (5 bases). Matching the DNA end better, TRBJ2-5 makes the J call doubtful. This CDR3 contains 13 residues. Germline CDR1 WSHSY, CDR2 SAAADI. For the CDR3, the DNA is TGCGCCAGCACCCCGAGACTACAAGAGACCCAGTACTTC. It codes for CASTPRLQETQYF.

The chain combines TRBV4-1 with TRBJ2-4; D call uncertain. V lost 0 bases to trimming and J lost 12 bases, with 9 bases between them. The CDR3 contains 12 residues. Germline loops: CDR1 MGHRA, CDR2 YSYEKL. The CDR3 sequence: CASSQDSSSQYF. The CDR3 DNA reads TGCGCCAGCAGCCAAGACTCAAGTTCTCAGTACTTC.